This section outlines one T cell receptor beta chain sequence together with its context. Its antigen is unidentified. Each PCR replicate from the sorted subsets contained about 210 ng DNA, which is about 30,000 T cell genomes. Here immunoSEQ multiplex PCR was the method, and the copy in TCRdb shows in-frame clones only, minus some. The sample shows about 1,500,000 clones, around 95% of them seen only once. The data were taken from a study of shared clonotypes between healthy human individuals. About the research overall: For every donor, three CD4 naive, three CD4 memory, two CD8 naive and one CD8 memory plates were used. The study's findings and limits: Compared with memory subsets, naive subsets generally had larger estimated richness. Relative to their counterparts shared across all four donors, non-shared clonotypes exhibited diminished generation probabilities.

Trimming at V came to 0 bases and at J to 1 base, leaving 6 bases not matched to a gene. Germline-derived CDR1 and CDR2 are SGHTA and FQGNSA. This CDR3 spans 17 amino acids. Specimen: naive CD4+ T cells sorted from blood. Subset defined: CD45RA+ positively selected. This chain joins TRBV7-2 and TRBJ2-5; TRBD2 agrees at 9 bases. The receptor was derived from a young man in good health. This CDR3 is CASSLAMSGRFQETQYF. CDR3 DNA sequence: TGTGCCAGCAGCTTAGCGATGAGCGGGAGGTTCCAAGAGACCCAGTACTTC.